This T cell receptor beta chain emerged from a study of response to subunit inactivated influenza vaccine. Notes on the study in general: The authors offered the suggestion that each seasonal influenza vaccination recruits few new T cells.

TCRdb analysed the RT-PCR reads with MiXCR anew, one entry per CDR3 protein. The table includes some 520,000 distinct CDR3 sequences, 16% detected once. In its sample, this clonotype was seen many times. What it recognizes is unknown. V was shortened by 1 base and J by 1 base, with 6 bases between the two germline ends. The CDR3 loop spans 13 amino acids. Germline values: CDR1 SGHRS, CDR2 YFSETQ. J is TRBJ2-7 and V is TRBV5-1; D gene uncertain. Here the sequenced sample was CD4+ T cells sorted from PBMCs, taken less than 25 months after vaccination. The origin of this receptor is a man between 50 and 69 years old who received an inactivated influenza vaccine. CDR3 nucleotides: TGCGCCAGCAGCTTGTGGGCGTCCTACGAGCAGTACTTC. This sequence encodes CASSLWASYEQYF.